The 21 T cell receptor beta chains reported below all come from one sample, sequenced in a study of CD8+ T cells in alopecia areata. Treatment described: oral pan-JAK inhibitor, 5-10 mg twice daily. Sequencing templates came from extracted RNA that was reverse transcribed into cDNA. Using immunoSEQ multiplex PCR, the repertoire was profiled, and TCRdb retains in-frame clones only, with some absent. The profile shows about 190,000 clones, more than 55% of them singletons. This specimen was CD4+ T cells sorted from blood, taken at week 4, from a patient treated with tofacitinib. Source of these receptors: a human donor with alopecia areata.

J is TRBJ2-7 and V is TRBV6-6, with a possible D match to TRBD1 (5 bases). This CDR3 comprises 13 residues. CDR1 MNHNY and CDR2 SVGAGI come from the germline V gene (reference sequence). The germline V and J ends were trimmed by 4 bases and 6 bases, with 13 bases remaining between them. DNA for the CDR3: TGTGCCAGCAGTTCCCTTCCAGGGCTCGAGCAGTACTTC. It translates to CASSSLPGLEQYF.

The gene calls are TRBV29-1 and TRBJ1-1, with 9 positions matching TRBD1. This CDR3 spans 14 amino acids. CDR1 SQVTM and CDR2 ANQGSEA come from the germline V gene. Unmatched junction bases numbered 2, after V lost 2 bases and J lost 1 base. CDR3 in amino acids: CSVERTGANTEAFF. Here the CDR3 DNA reads TGCAGCGTTGAAAGGACAGGGGCGAACACTGAAGCTTTCTTT.

This clone turned up a few times. The chain is built from TRBV6-6 and TRBJ1-5; D may be TRBD1 (6 bases). V lost 6 bases, J lost 5 bases, and 11 bases lay in between. The CDR3 loop spans 13 amino acids. Per the germline V gene, CDR1 is MNHNY and CDR2 is SVGAGI (reference sequence). The CDR3 sequence is CASRYREDQPQHF. For the CDR3, the DNA is TGTGCCAGCAGATACAGGGAGGATCAGCCCCAGCATTTT.

The rearrangement links TRBV5-1 to TRBJ2-5; 9 bases are shared with TRBD2. Trimming cost V 4 bases and J 5 bases; bases outside gene matches: 12. This CDR3 has 16 amino acids. Germline V gene sequence: CDR1 SGHRS, CDR2 YFSETQ. For the CDR3, the DNA is TGCGCCAGCAGCAACGGCCCTAGCGGGGCGGAGGAGACCCAGTACTTC. Amino acid sequence: CASSNGPSGAEETQYF.

The chain uses TRBV2 and TRBJ1-2; 7 nucleotides align to TRBD1. There are 14 residues in the CDR3. Germline V gives CDR1 SNHLY, CDR2 FYNNEI. The V segment lost 3 bases and the J segment 2 bases; nucleotides outside the gene matches: 3. The CDR3 DNA is TGTGCCAGCAGTGAGGACAGGACGAACTATGGCTACACCTTC. It is translated as CASSEDRTNYGYTF. Drawing the rest from reference TRBV2 and TRBJ1-2, the complete variable domain is EPEVTQTPSHQVTQMGQEVILRCVPISNHLYFYWYRQILGQKVEFLVSFYNNEISEKSEIFDDQFSVERPDGSNFTLKIRSTKLEDSAMYFCASSEDRTNYGYTFGSGTRLTVV.

The chain joins TRBV7-2 to TRBJ1-3; no reliable D call. The CDR3 sequence is 16 residues long. The V end lost 5 bases, the J end lost 1 base, and 15 bases lay between the germline ends. CDR1 is SGHTA and CDR2 is FQGNSA in the germline V gene. This CDR3 is CASSPGQLASGNTIYF. The CDR3 region has the DNA TGTGCCAGCAGCCCCGGGCAGCTGGCTTCTGGAAACACCATATATTTT. Full variable domain (missing parts from reference TRBV7-2 and TRBJ1-3): GAGVSQSPSNKVTEKGKDVELRCDPISGHTALYWYRQSLGQGLEFLIYFQGNSAPDKSGLPSDRFSAERTGGSVSTLTIQRTQQEDSAVYLCASSPGQLASGNTIYFGEGSWLTVV.

V gene TRBV2 combines with J gene TRBJ1-4; TRBD1 is a possible D gene (5 bases). V lost 1 base to trimming and J lost 5 bases, with 8 bases between them. In germline, CDR1 is SNHLY, CDR2 FYNNEI. The CDR3 sequence is 14 residues long. The CDR3 here is CASSEGGRNEKLFF. The CDR3 region has the DNA TGTGCCAGCAGTGAAGGGGGGAGGAATGAAAAACTGTTTTTT.

The CDR3 is CASSFRTGGNEQFF. In DNA, the CDR3 is TGTGCCAGCAGCTTTCGGACAGGGGGGAATGAGCAGTTCTTC. The chain joins TRBV7-2 to TRBJ2-1; 10 positions match TRBD1. The CDR3 is made up of 14 amino acids. The ends lost 3 bases at V and 7 bases at J; junction bases unmatched: 3. CDR1 is SGHTA and CDR2 is FQGNSA in the germline V gene.

This rearrangement joins TRBV29-1 to TRBJ2-3, with TRBD2 matching over 8 bases. CDR3 length: 15 residues. From germline, CDR1 is SQVTM and CDR2 ANQGSEA. Germline trimming cut 4 bases from V and 0 bases from J; bases unmatched to any gene: 6. CDR3 sequence (DNA): TGCAGCGTTGTAATCGGCGGGAGGAGCACAGATACGCAGTATTTT. Residues: CSVVIGGRSTDTQYF.

The genes are TRBV20-1 and TRBJ1-2; D unclear. V was trimmed by 7 bases and J by 4 bases, leaving 10 bases between them. The germline gives CDR1 DFQATT, CDR2 SNEGSKA (reference sequence). The length of the CDR3 is 11 residues. The DNA of the CDR3 is TGCAGTGTTCGGCTCTTCTATGGCTACACCTTC. Translating gives CSVRLFYGYTF.

This clone was seen more than once but under ten times. The rearrangement joins TRBV6-1 to TRBJ1-1; D gene unclear. Germline CDR1 reads MNHNS; CDR2 reads SASEGT. Deletions cut 1 base from V and 11 bases from J, with 14 bases between. The CDR3 runs to 13 residues. The DNA for the CDR3 is TGTGCCAGCAGTGAAGTTCCGGGAGCCGTTGCTTTCTTT. Its translation is CASSEVPGAVAFF.

The chain couples TRBV18 to TRBJ1-1; a weak D match, TRBD1 (5 bases). Trimming took off 3 bases at V and 0 bases at J, with 11 bases between the two ends. The CDR3 extends over 15 amino acids. Germline CDR1 KGHSH, CDR2 LQKENI. The CDR3 bases are TGTGCCAGCTCACCTTTGATGGACATGAACACTGAAGCTTTCTTT. This gives the protein CASSPLMDMNTEAFF.

The gene calls are TRBV30 and TRBJ2-6; D remains ambiguous. This CDR3 region has 15 residues. V was clipped by 3 bases and J by 0 bases, with 9 bases between them. Germline CDR1 GTSNPN, CDR2 SVGIG (reference sequence). CDR3 nucleotide sequence: TGTGCCTGGAGATCAGTCAGCTCTGGGGCCAACGTCCTGACTTTC. It yields the protein CAWRSVSSGANVLTF.

This chain uses TRBV14 with TRBJ1-1; D might be TRBD1 (5 bases). The germline V and J ends were trimmed by 1 base and 1 base, with 22 bases remaining between them. The CDR3 length is 19 residues. Looked up from germline, CDR1 is SGHDN and CDR2 is FVKESK. Here the CDR3 reads CASSQVLNDRSRENTEAFF. DNA for the CDR3: TGTGCCAGCAGCCAAGTCCTCAACGACAGATCCCGGGAGAACACTGAAGCTTTCTTT.

This chain connects TRBV11-2 to TRBJ2-5; D call uncertain. Germline CDR1 is SGHAT and CDR2 is FQNNGV. Trimming left V 5 bases short and J 1 base short, with 2 bases between. The CDR3 spans 11 residues. The CDR3 loop is CASSRQETQYF. For the CDR3, the DNA is TGTGCCAGCAGCCGCCAAGAGACCCAGTACTTC. The full variable domain, in which reference TRBV11-2 and TRBJ2-5 provide the parts outside the CDR3, is EAGVAQSPRYKIIEKRQSVAFWCNPISGHATLYWYQQILGQGPKLLIQFQNNGVVDDSQLPKDRFSAERLKGVDSTLKIQPAKLEDSAVYLCASSRQETQYFGPGTRLLVL.

The chain employs TRBV30 and TRBJ2-6; D is undetermined. V was shortened by 3 bases and J by 2 bases, with 5 bases between the two germline ends. Germline V gives CDR1 GTSNPN, CDR2 SVGIG (reference sequence). The CDR3 loop spans 13 amino acids. The CDR3 coding sequence is TGTGCCTGGAGGTGGACTGGGGCCAACGTCCTGACTTTC. Its translation: CAWRWTGANVLTF.

This clone was found a few times. The chain couples TRBV7-9 to TRBJ1-1; TRBD1 is a possible D gene (5 bases). The length of the CDR3 is 13 residues. Germline CDR1 reads SEHNR; CDR2 reads FQNEAQ (reference sequence). The germline V and J ends were trimmed by 8 bases and 1 base, with 11 bases remaining between them. CDR3 DNA sequence: TGTGCCAGCGTCAAGCAGGGGAACACTGAAGCTTTCTTT. Its protein is CASVKQGNTEAFF.

The rearrangement links TRBV7-7 to TRBJ2-1; 11 positions match TRBD2. Germline lookup yields CDR1 SSHAT and CDR2 FNYEAQ (reference sequence). Trimming at V came to 6 bases and at J to 8 bases, leaving 15 bases not matched to a gene. The CDR3 extends over 17 amino acids. The CDR3 is CASSSGTSGHTVHEQFF. CDR3 in DNA: TGTGCCAGCAGTTCCGGGACTAGCGGACATACGGTTCATGAGCAGTTCTTC.

The CDR3 protein is CASSLGIASITYEQYF. The DNA for the CDR3 is TGTGCCAGCAGCTTAGGGATAGCGTCTATCACCTACGAGCAGTACTTC. The rearrangement links TRBV28 to TRBJ2-7, with D maybe TRBD2 (5 bases). This CDR3 is built from 16 residues. Germline CDR1 is MDHEN and CDR2 is SYDVKM. Between the trimmed V and J ends, which lost 6 bases and 2 bases, there was a span of 20 bases.

This clone occurred once. This rearrangement joins TRBV4-2 to TRBJ2-5, with 10 bases lining up with TRBD1. Germline loops: CDR1 LGHNA, CDR2 YNFKEQ. This CDR3 contains 14 residues. The V gene end was trimmed by 4 bases and the J gene end by 2 bases; junction bases not matched to a gene: 1. The CDR3 loop reads CASSRDRGQETQYF. CDR3 in DNA: TGTGCCAGCAGCCGGGACAGGGGACAAGAGACCCAGTACTTC.

The rearrangement links TRBV11-2 to TRBJ1-1; tentatively, D is TRBD1 (5 bases). CDR1 is SGHAT and CDR2 is FQNNGV in the germline V gene. Trimming left V 4 bases short and J 8 bases short, with 17 bases between. This CDR3 region has 14 residues. DNA of the CDR3: TGTGCCAGCAGCTCTCTCCGGACAATATCAGAAGCTTTCTTT. This sequence encodes CASSSLRTISEAFF.